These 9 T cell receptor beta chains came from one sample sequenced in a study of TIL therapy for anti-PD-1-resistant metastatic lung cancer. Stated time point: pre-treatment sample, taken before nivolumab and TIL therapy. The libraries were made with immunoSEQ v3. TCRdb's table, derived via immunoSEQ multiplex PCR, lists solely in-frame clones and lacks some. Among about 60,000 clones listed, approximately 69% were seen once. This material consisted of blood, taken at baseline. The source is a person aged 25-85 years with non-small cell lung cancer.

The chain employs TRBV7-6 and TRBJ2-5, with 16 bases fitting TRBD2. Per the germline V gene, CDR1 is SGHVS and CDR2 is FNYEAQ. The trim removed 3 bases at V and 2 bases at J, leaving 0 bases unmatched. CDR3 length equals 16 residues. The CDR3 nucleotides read TGTGCCAGCAGCTTGGGACTAGCGGGGGGGCAAGAGACCCAGTACTTC. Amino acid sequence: CASSLGLAGGQETQYF.

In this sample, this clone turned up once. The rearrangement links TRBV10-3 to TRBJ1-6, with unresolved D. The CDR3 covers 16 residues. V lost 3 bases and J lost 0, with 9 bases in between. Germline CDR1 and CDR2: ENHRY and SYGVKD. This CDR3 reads CAISEGPSSYNSPLHF. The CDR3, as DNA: TGTGCCATCAGTGAAGGACCAAGCTCCTATAATTCACCCCTCCACTTT.

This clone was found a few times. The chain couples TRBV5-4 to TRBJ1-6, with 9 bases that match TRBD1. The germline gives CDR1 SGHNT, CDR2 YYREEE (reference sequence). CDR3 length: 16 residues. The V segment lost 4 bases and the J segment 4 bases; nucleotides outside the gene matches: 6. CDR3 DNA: TGTGCCAGCAGCCTGGGACAGGGTGAATATAATTCACCCCTCCACTTT. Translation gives CASSLGQGEYNSPLHF.

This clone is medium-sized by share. Here the CDR3 DNA reads TGCGCCAGCAGCCGCCTACTAGCGGGAGGCCGCGGGGAGCAGTACTTC. It codes for CASSRLLAGGRGEQYF. This chain uses TRBV4-1 with TRBJ2-7; 12 bases fit TRBD2. This CDR3 is built from 16 residues. The germline gives CDR1 MGHRA, CDR2 YSYEKL. V shed 4 bases, J shed 7 bases, and the junction held 11 bases outside the gene matches.

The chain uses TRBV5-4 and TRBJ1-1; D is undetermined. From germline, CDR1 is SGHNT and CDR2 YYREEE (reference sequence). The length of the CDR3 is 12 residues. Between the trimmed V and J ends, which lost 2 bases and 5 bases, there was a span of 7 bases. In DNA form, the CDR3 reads TGTGCCAGCAGCTTTTCCGGGACTGAAGCTTTCTTT. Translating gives CASSFSGTEAFF.

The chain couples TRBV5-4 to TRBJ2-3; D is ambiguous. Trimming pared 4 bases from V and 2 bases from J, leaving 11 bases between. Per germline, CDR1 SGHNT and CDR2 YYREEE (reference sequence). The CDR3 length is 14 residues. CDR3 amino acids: CASSALGHTDTQYF. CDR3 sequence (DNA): TGTGCCAGCAGCGCTCTCGGTCACACAGATACGCAGTATTTT.

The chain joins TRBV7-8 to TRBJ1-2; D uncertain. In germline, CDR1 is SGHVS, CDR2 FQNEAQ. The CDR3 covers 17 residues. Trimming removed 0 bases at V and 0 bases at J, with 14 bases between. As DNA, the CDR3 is TGTGCCAGCAGCTTAGCTATGAGTTACCCTTCTAACTATGGCTACACCTTC. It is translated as CASSLAMSYPSNYGYTF.

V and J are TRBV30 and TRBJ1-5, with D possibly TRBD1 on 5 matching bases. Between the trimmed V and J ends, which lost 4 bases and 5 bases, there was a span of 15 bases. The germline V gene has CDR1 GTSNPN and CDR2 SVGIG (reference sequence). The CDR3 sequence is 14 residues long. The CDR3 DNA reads TGTGCCTGGAACACGGGGAGGGGCGATCAGCCCCAGCATTTT. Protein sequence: CAWNTGRGDQPQHF. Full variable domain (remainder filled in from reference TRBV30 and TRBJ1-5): SQTIHQWPATLVQPVGSPLSLECTVEGTSNPNLYWYRQAAGRGLQLLFYSVGIGQISSEVPQNLSASRPQDRQFILSSKKLLLSDSGFYLCAWNTGRGDQPQHFGDGTRLSIL.

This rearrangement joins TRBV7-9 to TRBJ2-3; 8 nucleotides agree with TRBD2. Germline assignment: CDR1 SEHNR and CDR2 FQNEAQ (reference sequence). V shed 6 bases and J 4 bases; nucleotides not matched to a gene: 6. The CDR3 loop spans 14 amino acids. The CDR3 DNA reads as TGTGCCAGCAGTCGTAGCGGGGTGTCAGATACGCAGTATTTT. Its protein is CASSRSGVSDTQYF.